This TCR beta chain derives from a study of blood T cells in healthy people across ages. Looking at the study overall: About one barcoded TCR beta cDNA was captured per two T cells.

A second PCR of roughly 7 to 11 cycles used a sample-barcoded 5' primer and a J-beta primer mix. TCRdb processed the 5' RACE reads anew with MiXCR; each CDR3 protein has one entry. The table lists 650,000 to 900,000 distinct CDR3 sequences, around 62% of them singletons, with around a quarter in the top ten. Study findings and constraints: Per-million-T-cell TCR beta diversity fell roughly linearly with age. Estimates drawn from one million T cells were deemed to understate diversity. Donors of long life had a larger count of naive CD4+ cells and greater diversity than aged donors.

Points on this clonotype: What it binds is not known.

Looked up from germline, CDR1 is ENHRY and CDR2 is SYGVKD. V lost 4 bases, J lost 1 base, and 14 bases lay in between. The CDR3 consists of 16 residues. Material for sequencing was blood. The source is a man aged 30-40 years in good health. The gene calls are TRBV10-3 and TRBJ1-5, with a weak D call TRBD1 (5 bases). The CDR3 DNA is TGTGCCATCAGTGCCTTCTCCGCAGGGAGCAATCAGCCCCAGCATTTT. It encodes CAISAFSAGSNQPQHF.